This T cell receptor beta chain appears in the sequencing data of a study of tumor-infiltrating lymphocytes in localized non-small cell lung cancer. This clone appeared once. Some clones are missing from TCRdb's copy, which holds only in-frame ones; the method was immunoSEQ multiplex PCR. The sample shows 15,000 to 20,000 clones, roughly 80% of them seen only once. The V gene end was trimmed by 1 base and the J gene end by 2 bases; junction bases not matched to a gene: 3. From germline, CDR1 is SGHTA and CDR2 FQGNSA. The CDR3 extends over 15 amino acids. The TCR comes from a human donor with non-small cell lung cancer. Source material: lung tumor tissue. The J gene is TRBJ2-5, the V gene TRBV7-2, with 8 bases that match TRBD2. The CDR3 loop reads CASSLETSVQETQYF. The CDR3 bases are TGTGCCAGCAGCTTAGAGACTAGCGTACAAGAGACCCAGTACTTC.